These 10 T cell receptor beta chains share one sample of origin, sequenced in a study of cytomegalovirus exposure and HLA in healthy donors. Libraries were prepared by immunoSEQ multiplex PCR; TCRdb keeps only in-frame clonotypes and omits some of them. The sample has 150,000 or so clones; over 80% are singletons. Sequencing was carried out using PBMCs. Every receptor here comes from a woman aged 30 to 39 in good health and CMV-seropositive.

This rearrangement joins TRBV29-1 to TRBJ2-1; the D is unclear. The germline CDR1 and CDR2 sequences are SQVTM and ANQGSEA. The CDR3 is 11 amino acids. The V end lost 6 bases, the J end lost 9 bases, and 12 bases lay between the germline ends. In DNA form, the CDR3 reads TGCAGCGTGCCACAGAAAGGTGAGCAGTTCTTC. Translated, it gives CSVPQKGEQFF.

The V gene is TRBV9, the J gene TRBJ1-1; the D gene is possibly TRBD1 (6 bases). This CDR3 contains 16 residues. V dropped 0 bases and J dropped 0 bases, with 12 bases sitting between them. The germline gives CDR1 SGDLS, CDR2 YYNGEE. CDR3 residues: CASSVALGAVNTEAFF. The CDR3 nucleotides are TGTGCCAGCAGCGTAGCTTTGGGGGCGGTGAACACTGAAGCTTTCTTT.

The chain links TRBV1 to TRBJ1-1; the D call in the table, TRBD1, was not verified against the DNA. TRBV1 is a listed pseudogene. The CDR3 totals 14 residues. The CDR3 nucleotides read TGCACCAGCAGCCAAGGCCAGGGGAACACTGAAGCTTTCTTT. Encoded protein: CTSSQGQGNTEAFF.

V and J are TRBV2 and TRBJ1-6; D gene unclear. The CDR3 sequence is 13 residues long. V lost 8 bases to trimming and J lost 4 bases, with 9 bases between them. The germline V gene has CDR1 SNHLY and CDR2 FYNNEI. The CDR3 nucleotides are TGTGCCAGCTCGGAACAGTATAATTCACCCCTCCACTTT. It specifies CASSEQYNSPLHF.

V is TRBV2 and J is TRBJ1-2, with D unclear. Germline CDR1 reads SNHLY; CDR2 reads FYNNEI. The V gene lost 4 bases and the J gene lost 6 bases, with 18 bases spanning the gap. The length of the CDR3 is 15 residues. The CDR3 here is CASSVSPTALNGYTF. CDR3 nucleotides: TGTGCCAGCAGTGTTTCCCCAACAGCCCTGAATGGCTACACCTTC.

V usage is TRBV15 and J usage is TRBJ1-2, with a weak D call TRBD1 (5 bases). Germline CDR1 is LNHNV and CDR2 is YYDKDF (reference sequence). The CDR3 is 13 amino acids. The germline V and J ends were trimmed by 7 bases and 3 bases, with 12 bases remaining between them. CDR3 sequence reads: CATKGRADYGYTF. The CDR3 nucleotides read TGTGCCACCAAGGGCAGGGCGGACTATGGCTACACCTTC.

This clone was counted between two and nine times. V gene TRBV19 combines with J gene TRBJ2-7; 11 nucleotides line up with TRBD2. The CDR3 length is 15 residues. After removal of 5 bases from V and 3 bases from J, the junction contained 6 bases not matched to a gene. Germline V lookup: CDR1 LNHDA, CDR2 SQIVND (reference sequence). The CDR3 region is CASSSVAGGIYEQYF. In DNA, the CDR3 is TGTGCCAGTAGTTCGGTAGCGGGAGGGATCTACGAGCAGTACTTC.

The chain couples TRBV5-6 to TRBJ2-2; D is ambiguous. V shed 4 bases and J shed 1 base, with 2 bases lying between them. In germline, CDR1 is SGHDT, CDR2 YYEEEE. This CDR3 is 12 amino acids long. CDR3 sequence (DNA): TGTGCCAGCAGCCTGAACACCGGGGAGCTGTTTTTT. Translation: CASSLNTGELFF. Complete variable domain (other parts from reference TRBV5-6 and TRBJ2-2): DAGVTQSPTHLIKTRGQQVTLRCSPKSGHDTVSWYQQALGQGPQFIFQYYEEEERQRGNFPDRFSGHQFPNYSSELNVNALLLGDSALYLCASSLNTGELFFGEGSRLTVL.

This rearrangement joins TRBV28 to TRBJ2-7; 9 nucleotides align to TRBD1. The CDR3 consists of 14 residues. Trimming removed 4 bases from V and 4 bases from J; junction bases left unmatched: 5. The germline gives CDR1 MDHEN, CDR2 SYDVKM. The CDR3: CASSSQGALYEQYF. DNA of the CDR3: TGTGCCAGCAGTTCACAGGGGGCGCTTTACGAGCAGTACTTC. Variable domain in full (rest from reference TRBV28 and TRBJ2-7): DVKVTQSSRYLVKRTGEKVFLECVQDMDHENMFWYRQDPGLGLRLIYFSYDVKMKEKGDIPEGYSVSREKKERFSLILESASTNQTSMYLCASSSQGALYEQYFGPGTRLTVT.

The gene calls are TRBV6-1 and TRBJ2-2; TRBD2 might be the D (6 bases). V dropped 2 bases and J dropped 7 bases, with 17 bases sitting between them. The CDR3 totals 16 residues. Germline V gene data show CDR1 as MNHNS and CDR2 as SASEGT. The CDR3 loop reads CASSEYLSWGGGELFF. Here the CDR3 DNA reads TGTGCCAGCAGTGAATACCTGTCATGGGGAGGCGGGGAGCTGTTTTTT.